This is a list of T cell receptor beta chains from one sample in a study of blood T cell repertoires in COVID-19. Data came from immunoSEQ multiplex PCR; TCRdb stores just in-frame clones and leaves some out. Of more than 350,000 clones listed, approximately 87% were seen once; the top ten hold about 9.4%. Material for sequencing was PBMCs or T cells enriched from blood (not recorded which). The source is a woman aged 45-59 years who had recovered from COVID-19. The CDR3 runs from the conserved cysteine through the conserved F or W. Fields, in order: D gene, J gene, V gene, clone size, CDR3 DNA, CDR3 protein. A D gene is named only where the DNA matches it firmly. Not every row has a clone size; where given, it reads once, few, many or a size class.

- | TRBJ1-6 | TRBV19 | - | TGTGCCAGTAGTATTCCTCCAGGGAACGGGGGTTCACCCCTCCACTTT | CASSIPPGNGGSPLHF
TRBD1 | TRBJ1-1 | TRBV18 | once | TGTGCCAGCTCTCCCGGGACAGGGACTGAAGCTTTCTTT | CASSPGTGTEAFF
- | TRBJ1-1 | TRBV4-3 | few | TGCGCCAGCCGGGGGAGCTCGAACACTGAAGCTTTCTTT | CASRGSSNTEAFF
- | TRBJ1-6 | TRBV7-2 | - | TGTGCCAGCAGCTTAGCTACAGGGAAAAGGAATTCACCCCTCCACTTT | CASSLATGKRNSPLHF
- | TRBJ1-2 | TRBV7-7 | - | TGTGCTAGCAGCTTAGGTTTTTTGGACAGAAAACCCTATGGCTACACCTTC | CASSLGFLDRKPYGYTF
TRBD2 | TRBJ2-1 | TRBV27 | - | TGTGCCAGCAGCGAAGAGACTAGCGTCTACGAGCAGTTCTTC | CASSEETSVYEQFF
- | TRBJ2-7 | TRBV28 | - | TGTGCCAGCAGGACCCGGGGGTTAGGGCGAGCCGAGCAGTACTTC | CASRTRGLGRAEQYF
TRBD1 | TRBJ1-1 | TRBV5-4 | - | TGTGCCAGCAAAACAGGGGGCTCGGCGAACACTGAAGCTTTCTTT | CASKTGGSANTEAFF
- | TRBJ1-1 | TRBV3-1/TRBV3-2 | - | TGTGCCAGCAGCCGTCGGACAGACATGAACACTGAAGCTTTCTTT | CASSRRTDMNTEAFF
TRBD1 | TRBJ1-4 | TRBV7-9 | - | TGTGCCAGCAGCTTGGAATTGGGGCCAGGGGGAGGCAAACTGTTTTTT | CASSLELGPGGGKLFF
TRBD2 | TRBJ2-3 | TRBV12-3/TRBV12-4 | - | TGTGCCAGCAGTTTTGGGGGGGGTACGCAGTATTTT | CASSFGGGTQYF
- | TRBJ1-2 | TRBV3-1/TRBV3-2 | - | TGTGCCAGCAGAGCGATCATCCCCTATGGCTACACCTTC | CASRAIIPYGYTF
TRBD1 | TRBJ1-2 | TRBV13 | once | TGTGCCAGCAGCTTGGACAGGGGGCCGGGTGGCTACACCTTC | CASSLDRGPGGYTF